This TCR beta chain was identified during a study of T cells in localized non-small cell lung cancer. Points on this clone: Its antigen is not known.

Some clones are missing from TCRdb's copy, which holds only in-frame ones; the method was immunoSEQ multiplex PCR. The sample records around 100,000 clones, about 91% being singletons. Overall study results and limits: There was higher T cell clonality in uninvolved adjacent lung than in tumor, and it was highest there. A median of about 52 clones ranked among the top 100 in tumor appeared in adjacent lung.

This CDR3 contains 17 residues. Germline V gives CDR1 LNHNV, CDR2 YYDKDF (reference sequence). V was trimmed by 1 base and J by 0 bases, leaving 15 bases between them. The TCR originated in a man aged 40 to 70 with stage I squamous cell lung carcinoma. This sample comprised peripheral blood, obtained before any cancer treatment. The rearrangement uses TRBV15 and TRBJ1-1; D is perhaps TRBD1 (6 bases). The CDR3 nucleotides are TGTGCCACCAGCAGAGGGGCCCTAACAGGGCTGAACACTGAAGCTTTCTTT. Translating it yields CATSRGALTGLNTEAFF.